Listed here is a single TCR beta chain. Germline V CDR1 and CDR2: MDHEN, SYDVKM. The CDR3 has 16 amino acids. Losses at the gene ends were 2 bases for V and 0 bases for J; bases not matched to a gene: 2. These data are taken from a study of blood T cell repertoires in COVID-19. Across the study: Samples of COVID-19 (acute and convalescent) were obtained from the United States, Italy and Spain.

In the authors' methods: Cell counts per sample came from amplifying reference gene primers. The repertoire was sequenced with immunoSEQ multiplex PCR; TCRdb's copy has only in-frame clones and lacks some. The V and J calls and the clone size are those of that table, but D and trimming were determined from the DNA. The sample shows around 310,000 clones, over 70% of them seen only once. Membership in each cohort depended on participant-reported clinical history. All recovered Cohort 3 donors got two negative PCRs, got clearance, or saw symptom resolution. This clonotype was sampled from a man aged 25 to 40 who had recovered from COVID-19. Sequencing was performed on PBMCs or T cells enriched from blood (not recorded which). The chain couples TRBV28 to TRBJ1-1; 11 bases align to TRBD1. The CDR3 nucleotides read TGTGCCAGCAGTTTAGTGGGACAGGGGGTGAACACTGAAGCTTTCTTT. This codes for CASSLVGQGVNTEAFF.